The 9 T cell receptor beta chains presented below share a single source sample, sequenced in a study of preoperative IRX-2 immunotherapy in early breast cancer. Produced via immunoSEQ multiplex PCR; TCRdb's table is partial and in-frame only. The table has tens of thousands of clones, about 90% seen once; the top ten hold approximately 9.9%. Documented treatment: preoperative locoregional IRX-2 cytokine immunotherapy. Sample collection occurred from a patient treated with IRX-2 immunotherapy. All receptors come from a human donor with breast cancer.

J is TRBJ2-5 and V is TRBV11-3, with D perhaps TRBD2 (5 bases). The V gene's germline CDR1 is SGHNT and CDR2 YENEEA. Trimming cost V 5 bases and J 2 bases, with 9 bases left between them. The length of the CDR3 is 13 residues. The CDR3 here is CASSRRQQETQYF. Written as DNA, the CDR3 is TGTGCCAGCAGCCGGAGGCAGCAAGAGACCCAGTACTTC.

The chain uses TRBV5-6 and TRBJ2-3; 11 bases are a match to TRBD1. J gave up 6 bases and V 4 bases, and 7 bases lay outside the gene matches. CDR1 is SGHDT and CDR2 is YYEEEE in the germline V gene. The CDR3 spans 15 residues. In DNA, the CDR3 is TGTGCCAGCAGCCCTACCGGACAGGGGGCCGATACGCAGTATTTT. It codes for CASSPTGQGADTQYF. Variable domain in full (rest from reference TRBV5-6 and TRBJ2-3): DAGVTQSPTHLIKTRGQQVTLRCSPKSGHDTVSWYQQALGQGPQFIFQYYEEEERQRGNFPDRFSGHQFPNYSSELNVNALLLGDSALYLCASSPTGQGADTQYFGPGTRLTVL.

This clone has just a few counts. The gene calls are TRBV27 and TRBJ1-5; a weak D match, TRBD1 (6 bases). The ends were cut back, 2 bases at V and 0 bases at J, with 17 bases in the middle. This CDR3 has 18 amino acids. CDR1 and CDR2 from the germline V gene are MNHEY and SMNVEV (reference sequence). CDR3 DNA sequence: TGTGCCAGCAGTTTACCGGGGGGCACAGAATATAGCAATCAGCCCCAGCATTTT. Amino acid sequence: CASSLPGGTEYSNQPQHF.

V gene TRBV5-4 combines with J gene TRBJ2-7; D gene uncertain. CDR1 is SGHNT and CDR2 is YYREEE in the germline V gene (reference sequence). The CDR3 covers 14 residues. Trimming took 2 bases from V and 0 from J, leaving 9 bases between them. Here the CDR3 reads CASSFEGSSYEQYF. In nucleotides, the CDR3 is TGTGCCAGCAGCTTCGAAGGAAGCTCCTACGAGCAGTACTTC.

The V and J genes are TRBV30 and TRBJ2-7; D is tentatively TRBD1 or TRBD2 (6 bases each). The CDR3 has 13 amino acids. CDR1 is GTSNPN and CDR2 is SVGIG in the germline V gene (reference sequence). The germline V and J ends were trimmed by 3 bases and 5 bases, with 14 bases remaining between them. This chain's CDR3 is CAWSPTGGHEQYF. The CDR3 DNA reads as TGTGCCTGGAGCCCGACCGGGGGCCACGAGCAGTACTTC.

This clone was seen only once. The chain recombines TRBV27 with TRBJ2-3, with D possibly matching TRBD1 (5 bases). The CDR3 has 14 amino acids. The V and J ends lost 4 bases and 8 bases respectively, with 16 bases between them. The V gene's germline CDR1 is MNHEY and CDR2 SMNVEV (reference sequence). CDR3 bases: TGTGCCAGCAGTTCGTGGACGGACATGCCTACGCAGTATTTT. It is translated as CASSSWTDMPTQYF.

The DNA of the CDR3 is TGTGCCAGCAGCGTAGTGGACCGGGACAGTAGGAATGAGCAGTTCTTC. This codes for CASSVVDRDSRNEQFF. The rearrangement uses TRBV9 and TRBJ2-1, with 7 bases identical to TRBD1. V gave up 0 bases and J gave up 7 bases; unmatched junction bases: 10. Germline V gives CDR1 SGDLS, CDR2 YYNGEE. The CDR3 has 16 amino acids.

This clone was seen only a few times. Here the CDR3 reads CASRPNRVGNEQFF. CDR3 bases: TGTGCCAGCAGACCCAACCGAGTTGGGAATGAGCAGTTCTTC. The chain links TRBV7-8 to TRBJ2-1, with D unclear. The length of the CDR3 is 14 residues. Trimming shortened V by 6 bases and J by 7 bases, and 16 bases separated the two germline ends. CDR1 is SGHVS and CDR2 is FQNEAQ in the germline V gene.

This rearrangement joins TRBV29-1 to TRBJ2-1; D possibly corresponds to TRBD2 (6 bases). Germline V gene data show CDR1 as SQVTM and CDR2 as ANQGSEA. Trimming removed 6 bases from V and 6 bases from J, with 18 bases in between. This CDR3 is 14 amino acids long. This CDR3 is CSVPRGTRINEQFF. The CDR3 DNA follows: TGCAGCGTCCCCCGCGGGACTCGTATCAATGAGCAGTTCTTC.